This TCR beta chain was recorded in a study of cytomegalovirus exposure and HLA in healthy donors. Study results and caveats: A missense DCLRE1C variant was associated with V- and J-gene trimming of TCR beta chains in a later analysis, and an independent cohort replicated the association. It emerged from a later analysis that several of the most significant clusters appeared to be linked to common viral pathogens. Cytomegalovirus association was listed for approximately 160 TCR beta chains. Earlier analysis looked at TCR beta V segments, and most were productive about 90% or about 30% of the time.

This clone was observed a handful of times. Its antigen remains unknown. Vbeta (60) and Jbeta (13) primers were used in the PCR. Here immunoSEQ multiplex PCR was the method, and the copy in TCRdb shows in-frame clones only, minus some. The sample contains approximately 30,000 clones, 40% to 45% of which appear only once. The CDR3 extends over 15 amino acids. Trimming cost V 4 bases and J 8 bases, with 21 bases left between them. The germline gives CDR1 SGHNT, CDR2 YYREEE (reference sequence). The sample was PBMCs. The TCR sequence derives from a woman aged 45-65 years in good health and CMV-seronegative. The chain employs TRBV5-4 and TRBJ1-1, with D hard to call. This CDR3 reads CASSITTAGGSEAFF. In DNA form, the CDR3 reads TGTGCCAGCAGCATAACTACAGCCGGAGGATCGGAAGCTTTCTTT.